Below, 27 T cell receptor beta chains from the same sample are listed, as sequenced in a study of cytomegalovirus exposure and HLA in healthy donors. The PCR contained 60 Vbeta and 13 Jbeta primers. Profiling relied on immunoSEQ multiplex PCR, and the TCRdb table lists in-frame clones only, not all of them. The sample carries some 200,000 clones, approximately 80% recorded once. Sample: PBMCs. The receptors were sampled from a woman between 35 and 50 years old in good health and CMV-seronegative.

This clone was counted only a few times. J is TRBJ1-1 and V is TRBV2; D ambiguous. V lost 2 bases to trimming and J lost 9 bases, with 16 bases between them. Germline V gene sequence: CDR1 SNHLY, CDR2 FYNNEI. The CDR3 extends over 14 amino acids. The CDR3 sequence is CASSELFSHSQAFF. Written as DNA, the CDR3 is TGTGCCAGCAGTGAACTTTTTAGCCATTCCCAAGCTTTCTTT.

This clone was seen at least ten times. CDR3 coding DNA: TGTGCCAGCAGCATTGAGCTCTCCTACGAGCAGTACTTC. Translated: CASSIELSYEQYF. The chain employs TRBV4-2 and TRBJ2-7; D call uncertain. This CDR3 is built from 13 residues. V dropped 5 bases and J dropped 0 bases, with 8 bases sitting between them. Germline CDR1 and CDR2: LGHNA and YNFKEQ.

The rearrangement uses TRBV5-1 and TRBJ2-5; TRBD2 matches at 9 bases. The ends lost 0 bases at V and 0 bases at J; junction bases unmatched: 3. CDR1 and CDR2 from the germline V gene are SGHRS and YFSETQ. This CDR3 contains 16 residues. The CDR3: CASSLVIAGDQETQYF. The DNA for the CDR3 is TGCGCCAGCAGCTTGGTTATAGCGGGGGACCAAGAGACCCAGTACTTC. The variable domain in full, with the rest retrieved from reference TRBV5-1 and TRBJ2-5, is KAGVTQTPRYLIKTRGQQVTLSCSPISGHRSVSWYQQTPGQGLQFLFEYFSETQRNKGNFPGRFSGRQFSNSRSEMNVSTLELGDSALYLCASSLVIAGDQETQYFGPGTRLLVL.

The chain employs TRBV9 and TRBJ1-3; no firm D call. Per germline, CDR1 SGDLS and CDR2 YYNGEE. The CDR3 sequence is 16 residues long. The V end was cut by 3 bases, the J end by 0 bases, with 13 bases between. CDR3: CASSGSQETSGNTIYF. The CDR3 DNA reads TGTGCCAGCAGCGGAAGCCAGGAAACCTCTGGAAACACCATATATTTT.

The chain employs TRBV11-3 and TRBJ2-7; 7 nucleotides agree with TRBD1. V was pared by 5 bases and J by 6 bases, with 7 bases of the junction left unmatched. Germline CDR1 reads SGHNT; CDR2 reads YENEEA. CDR3 size: 13 residues. This CDR3 reads CASSPNRGGEQYF. CDR3 in DNA: TGTGCCAGCAGCCCGAACAGGGGTGGCGAGCAGTACTTC.

The chain carries TRBV5-1 and TRBJ1-4; D gene uncertain. CDR3 length: 14 residues. V dropped 0 bases and J dropped 7 bases, with 10 bases sitting between them. CDR1 is SGHRS and CDR2 is YFSETQ in the germline V gene. The CDR3 region has the DNA TGCGCCAGCAGCTTGGTAGCGGGTAGTGAAAAACTGTTTTTT. Translated, it gives CASSLVAGSEKLFF.

The chain employs TRBV5-1 and TRBJ2-5; the D gene is possibly TRBD2 (5 bases). CDR3 length: 15 amino acids. Per the germline V gene, CDR1 is SGHRS and CDR2 is YFSETQ. V dropped 3 bases and J dropped 4 bases, with 16 bases sitting between them. CDR3 nucleotides: TGCGCCAGCAGCTCCACGGGAACCCTTGGAGAGACCCAGTACTTC. It is translated as CASSSTGTLGETQYF.

This clone turned up a few times. The chain links TRBV14 to TRBJ2-3; the match to TRBD1 covers 8 bases. Trimming at V came to 4 bases and at J to 1 base, leaving 4 bases not matched to a gene. In germline, CDR1 is SGHDN, CDR2 FVKESK. This CDR3 spans 15 amino acids. CDR3 residues: CASSPEQGGTDTQYF. Written as DNA, the CDR3 is TGTGCCAGCAGCCCGGAACAGGGGGGCACAGATACGCAGTATTTT.

V gene TRBV7-9 combines with J gene TRBJ1-1, with D possibly matching TRBD1 (6 bases). Germline V gives CDR1 SEHNR, CDR2 FQNEAQ (reference sequence). The CDR3 contains 14 residues. The V and J ends lost 1 base and 3 bases respectively, with 9 bases between them. The CDR3 DNA reads as TGTGCCAGCAGCTTAGTTTCAGGGGACACTGAAGCTTTCTTT. Translation gives CASSLVSGDTEAFF.

V usage is TRBV6-5 and J usage is TRBJ1-3; no reliable D call. The germline V gene has CDR1 MNHEY and CDR2 SVGAGI. The CDR3 runs 13 residues. Trimming took off 6 bases at V and 9 bases at J, with 15 bases between the two ends. The chain's CDR3 is CASRSPGGPTIYF. As DNA, the CDR3 is TGTGCCAGCAGATCCCCGGGAGGGCCCACCATATATTTT.

This chain joins TRBV6-5 and TRBJ1-2; TRBD1 matches at 8 bases. V shed 0 bases, J shed 8 bases, and the junction held 8 bases outside the gene matches. The CDR3 has 15 amino acids. Germline values: CDR1 MNHEY, CDR2 SVGAGI. CDR3 sequence (DNA): TGTGCCAGCAGTTACTCACCGGGACAGGAGATCGGCTACACCTTC. It codes for CASSYSPGQEIGYTF.

The genes are TRBV7-8 and TRBJ2-7; TRBD1 is a possible D gene (6 bases). Looked up from germline, CDR1 is SGHVS and CDR2 is FQNEAQ. Deletions cut 3 bases from V and 3 bases from J, with 12 bases between. The CDR3 is made up of 14 amino acids. The CDR3 sequence is CASSLGHMNYEQYF. As DNA, the CDR3 is TGTGCCAGCAGCTTGGGACATATGAACTACGAGCAGTACTTC.

V and J are TRBV15 and TRBJ2-4; maybe TRBD2 (5 bases). The CDR3 loop spans 14 amino acids. Germline-derived CDR1 and CDR2 are LNHNV and YYDKDF (reference sequence). V was pared by 0 bases and J by 9 bases, with 12 bases between. The CDR3 protein is CATSRERRAGIQYF. CDR3 sequence (DNA): TGTGCCACCAGCAGAGAAAGGCGGGCAGGCATTCAGTACTTC. Full variable domain (rest looked up from reference TRBV15 and TRBJ2-4): DAMVIQNPRYQVTQFGKPVTLSCSQTLNHNVMYWYQQKSSQAPKLLFHYYDKDFNNEADTPDNFQSRRPNTSFCFLDIRSPGLGDTAMYLCATSRERRAGIQYFGAGTRLSVL.

Regarding this clone: One end of the junction fails to match germline, which may point to a read error. The sample carries other DNA sequences with the same CDR3. The genes are TRBV7-9 and TRBJ1-1, with D possibly TRBD1 on 6 matching bases. The CDR3 loop spans 16 amino acids. Per the germline V gene, CDR1 is SEHNR and CDR2 is FQNEAQ (reference sequence). The CDR3 sequence is CASSFPPEGGDTEAFF. The DNA of the CDR3 is TGTGCCAGCAGCTTCCCCCCAGAGGGGGGGGACACTGAAGCCTTCTTT.

V gene TRBV9 combines with J gene TRBJ2-3, with D perhaps TRBD2 (5 bases). This CDR3 is 15 amino acids long. CDR1 and CDR2 (germline): SGDLS, YYNGEE. The germline V and J ends were trimmed by 0 bases and 4 bases, with 12 bases remaining between them. The CDR3 DNA is TGTGCCAGCAGCGTAGCTAGCTTGAGCGCAGATACGCAGTATTTT. It is translated as CASSVASLSADTQYF.

The V and J genes are TRBV7-9 and TRBJ2-3, with 12 nucleotides matching TRBD1. Germline V CDR1 and CDR2: SEHNR, FQNEAQ (reference sequence). The CDR3 totals 15 residues. The ends lost 4 bases at V and 6 bases at J; junction bases unmatched: 5. CDR3 DNA sequence: TGTGCCAGCAGCTCGGGACAGGGGGCTTTGGATACGCAGTATTTT. Amino acid sequence: CASSSGQGALDTQYF.

This clone was found a few times. The V and J genes are TRBV5-1 and TRBJ2-1; tentative D call: TRBD1 (6 bases). Germline CDR1 is SGHRS and CDR2 is YFSETQ. The CDR3 sequence is 13 residues long. V was cut by 3 bases and J by 8 bases, with 12 bases left in between. CDR3 in amino acids: CASSSEGVDEQFF. The DNA for the CDR3 is TGCGCCAGCAGCTCCGAGGGGGTCGATGAGCAGTTCTTC.

Here the CDR3 reads CASSLEGQGIPRGTEAFF. The CDR3 DNA reads as TGTGCCAGCAGCTTGGAGGGACAGGGGATACCCCGGGGCACTGAAGCTTTCTTT. The V call is TRBV5-4, the J call TRBJ1-1, with TRBD1 matching over 10 bases. V was clipped by 0 bases and J by 4 bases; unmatched bases: 12. Germline V gene sequence: CDR1 SGHNT, CDR2 YYREEE (reference sequence). The CDR3 covers 18 residues.

The chain has TRBV30 and TRBJ2-2; TRBD2 aligns across 9 bases. The CDR3 is made up of 16 amino acids. Germline trimming cut 3 bases from V and 10 bases from J; bases unmatched to any gene: 15. CDR1 is GTSNPN and CDR2 is SVGIG in the germline V gene (reference sequence). CDR3 amino acids: CAWRLAGWYGLEELFF. CDR3 in DNA: TGTGCCTGGAGACTAGCGGGTTGGTATGGTCTGGAGGAGCTGTTTTTT.

The chain has TRBV10-3 and TRBJ2-3; TRBD2 might be the D (6 bases). CDR1 and CDR2 (germline): ENHRY, SYGVKD. This CDR3 spans 16 amino acids. Trimming removed 0 bases at V and 2 bases at J, with 12 bases between. CDR3 residues: CAISESGRLDTDTQYF. The CDR3 DNA follows: TGTGCCATCAGTGAGTCCGGGAGACTCGACACAGATACGCAGTATTTT.

V gene TRBV10-1 combines with J gene TRBJ2-3; 9 bases match TRBD2. CDR3 length equals 14 residues. V lost 9 bases, J lost 6 bases, and 10 bases stayed unmatched. Germline CDR1 is WNHNN and CDR2 is SYGVQD (reference sequence). The CDR3 is CARGSGGPQDTQYF. The CDR3 coding sequence is TGCGCCAGAGGTAGCGGGGGCCCCCAGGATACGCAGTATTTT.

This sequence joins TRBV4-3 and TRBJ1-2; maybe TRBD1 (6 bases). This CDR3 is built from 15 residues. The ends were cut back, 0 bases at V and 2 bases at J, with 10 bases in the middle. Germline V lookup: CDR1 LGHNA, CDR2 YSLEER. The CDR3: CASSQDRGANYGYTF. For the CDR3, the DNA is TGCGCCAGCAGCCAAGACAGGGGCGCCAACTATGGCTACACCTTC.

The chain uses TRBV6-5 and TRBJ2-3; D might be TRBD2 (6 bases). The germline V and J ends were trimmed by 4 bases and 6 bases, with 20 bases remaining between them. The CDR3 contains 16 residues. In germline, CDR1 is MNHEY, CDR2 SVGAGI. The CDR3 loop reads CASSSRYSPGRDTQYF. Here the CDR3 DNA reads TGTGCCAGCAGTTCACGCTATTCCCCAGGGAGGGATACGCAGTATTTT.

This chain links TRBV19 with TRBJ2-6; TRBD1 is a possible D gene (5 bases). Germline V CDR1 and CDR2: LNHDA, SQIVND (reference sequence). This CDR3 has 16 amino acids. The V and J ends lost 5 bases and 0 bases respectively, with 11 bases between them. DNA for the CDR3: TGTGCCAGTAGTGTTACAGGATTCTCTGGGGCCAACGTCCTGACTTTC. Protein sequence: CASSVTGFSGANVLTF.

This chain links TRBV11-2 with TRBJ1-1, with a weak D call TRBD1 (5 bases). V was shortened by 8 bases and J by 0 bases, with 7 bases between the two germline ends. The CDR3 covers 12 residues. Per germline, CDR1 SGHAT and CDR2 FQNNGV. The CDR3 region is CASGGMNTEAFF. The DNA of the CDR3 is TGTGCCAGCGGGGGGATGAACACTGAAGCTTTCTTT.

The V and J genes are TRBV29-1 and TRBJ1-4, with 7 bases that match TRBD1. CDR1 and CDR2 (germline): SQVTM, ANQGSEA. Trimming took 7 bases from V and 0 from J; bases not matched to a gene: 2. This CDR3 has 13 residues. The CDR3 region is CSAQGATNEKLFF. DNA for the CDR3: TGCAGCGCCCAGGGGGCAACTAATGAAAAACTGTTTTTT.

This chain joins TRBV7-9 and TRBJ1-2; weak D call: TRBD1 (5 bases). Trimming took 5 bases from V and 6 from J, leaving 13 bases between them. The CDR3 covers 13 residues. Germline V gene data show CDR1 as SEHNR and CDR2 as FQNEAQ (reference sequence). The CDR3 nucleotides are TGTGCCAGCAGCCGAGCCGGAGGGGATGGCTACACCTTC. This encodes CASSRAGGDGYTF.